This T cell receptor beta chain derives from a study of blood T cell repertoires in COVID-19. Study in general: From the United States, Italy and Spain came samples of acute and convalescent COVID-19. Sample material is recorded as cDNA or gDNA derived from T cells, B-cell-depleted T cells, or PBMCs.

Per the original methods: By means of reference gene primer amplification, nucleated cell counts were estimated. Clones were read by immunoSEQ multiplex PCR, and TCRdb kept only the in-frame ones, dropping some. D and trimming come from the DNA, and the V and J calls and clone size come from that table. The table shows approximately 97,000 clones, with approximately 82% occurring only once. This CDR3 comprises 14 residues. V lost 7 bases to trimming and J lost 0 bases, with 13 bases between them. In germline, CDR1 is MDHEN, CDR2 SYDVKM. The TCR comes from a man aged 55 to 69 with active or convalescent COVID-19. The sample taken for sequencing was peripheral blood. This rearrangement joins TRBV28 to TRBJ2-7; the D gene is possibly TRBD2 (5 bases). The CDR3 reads CASITRGRSYEQYF. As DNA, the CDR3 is TGTGCCAGCATTACGAGAGGGCGCTCCTACGAGCAGTACTTC.